This section outlines one T cell receptor beta chain sequence together with its context. Its cognate antigen is unknown. TCRdb reprocessed the RT-PCR reads with MiXCR, giving one entry per CDR3 protein. Of over 800,000 distinct CDR3 sequences in the sample, approximately 21% were seen once. This sample stems from a study of response to subunit inactivated influenza vaccine. Study-wide results and limits: The authors put forward the suggestion that each seasonal influenza vaccination may bring in only a limited number of new T cells.

The CDR3 runs to 15 residues. V shed 9 bases, J shed 7 bases, and the junction held 14 bases outside the gene matches. The clonotype originates from a man aged 45-65 years who received an inactivated influenza vaccine. The rearrangement joins TRBV12-3 or TRBV12-4 to TRBJ2-1; 8 positions agree with TRBD2. This material consisted of PBMCs from blood, taken 4 to 6 days after vaccination. CDR3 coding DNA: TGTGCCAGTAGGTTTTCGGGGGGGCGAGGGAATGAGCAGTTCTTC. Protein: CASRFSGGRGNEQFF.